These T cell receptor beta chains were read from a single sample in a study of preoperative IRX-2 immunotherapy in early breast cancer. Generated by immunoSEQ multiplex PCR, the TCRdb table keeps only in-frame clones and is missing some. The table includes 5,000 to 6,500 clones, 75% detected once. Sequences were derived from tumor tissue, sampled before IRX-2 immunotherapy. The receptor set was obtained from a human donor with breast cancer. Each CDR3 is given with its conserved first and last residue. Each record gives: CDR3 protein, CDR3 DNA, D gene, clone size, V gene, J gene. D genes are given only for firm matches. Not every row has a clone size; where given, it reads once, few, many or a size class.

CATSEAPTGISAGELFF	TGTGCCACCTCGGAGGCGCCGACAGGGATTAGCGCCGGGGAGCTGTTTTTT	TRBD1	.	TRBV15	TRBJ2-2
CASSRYEGYEETQYF	TGTGCCAGCAGCCGGTATGAGGGATATGAAGAGACCCAGTACTTC	.	.	TRBV14	TRBJ2-5
CASSQGYLNTEAFF	TGTGCCAGCAGTCAGGGATACCTGAACACTGAAGCTTTCTTT	.	.	TRBV6-8	TRBJ1-1
CASSRDSGRGNEQFF	TGTGCCAGCAGCCGGGACTCCGGACGGGGAAATGAGCAGTTCTTC	.	.	TRBV7-6	TRBJ2-1
CASSQTLLGGNEKLFF	TGCGCCAGCAGCCAAACTTTACTGGGGGGTAATGAAAAACTGTTTTTT	.	.	TRBV23-1	TRBJ1-4
CASSTGTGWAYGYTF	TGTGCCAGCAGTACCGGGACAGGGTGGGCCTATGGCTACACCTTC	TRBD1	.	TRBV28	TRBJ1-2
CASRGLAGGQWNEQFF	TGCGCCAGCAGGGGACTAGCGGGGGGGCAGTGGAATGAGCAGTTCTTC	TRBD2	.	TRBV10-1	TRBJ2-1
CASSSPARDRGWQPQHF	TGTGCCAGCAGTTCCCCCGCAAGGGACAGGGGTTGGCAGCCCCAGCATTTT	TRBD1	.	TRBV6-8	TRBJ1-5
CASSPLGTGGIRDTEAFF	TGTGCCAGCTCACCATTAGGGACAGGGGGCATTCGGGACACTGAAGCTTTCTTT	TRBD1	.	TRBV18	TRBJ1-1
CASSAKYNSPLHF	TGTGCCAGCAGTGCAAAATATAATTCACCCCTCCACTTT	.	once	TRBV6-8	TRBJ1-6
CASSLPEGTEAFF	TGTGCCAGCAGCCTCCCTGAGGGCACTGAAGCTTTCTTT	.	.	TRBV7-1	TRBJ1-1